The 28 T cell receptor beta chains presented below share a single source sample, sequenced in a study of T-cell memory formation after mild COVID-19. Each CDR3 protein gets one entry after TCRdb re-called the 5' RACE reads with MiXCR. The table records approximately 480,000 distinct CDR3 sequences, about 18% of them present only once. What was sequenced was PBMCs or a T cell subset sorted from them (not recorded which). The receptors come from an adult woman who had mild COVID-19 (a few samples of this study predate the infection). Cell type and time point are not known.

The chain has TRBV27 and TRBJ2-7; D remains unclear. The germline V gene has CDR1 MNHEY and CDR2 SMNVEV (reference sequence). CDR3 length: 14 residues. Trimming removed 2 bases at V and 1 base at J, with 9 bases between. The CDR3 DNA sequence: TGTGCCAGCAGTTTAAAAGACTCTTCCTACGAGCAGTACTTC. It yields the protein CASSLKDSSYEQYF.

This clonotype was counted only a few times. The chain is built from TRBV10-3 and TRBJ1-5, with D possibly matching TRBD1 (6 bases). Trimming shortened V by 6 bases and J by 3 bases, and 9 bases separated the two germline ends. This CDR3 comprises 13 residues. Germline lookup yields CDR1 ENHRY and CDR2 SYGVKD. CDR3 residues: CAIRGAVNQPQHF. In DNA, the CDR3 is TGTGCCATCAGGGGGGCAGTCAATCAGCCCCAGCATTTT.

This clonotype occurred a few times. V gene TRBV20-1 combines with J gene TRBJ2-3, with 14 bases that match TRBD2. Trimming cost V 6 bases and J 5 bases; bases outside gene matches: 7. Germline V gene sequence: CDR1 DFQATT, CDR2 SNEGSKA (reference sequence). This CDR3 has 15 residues. Here the CDR3 DNA reads TGCAGTGCCCGGGTCGGGACTAGCGGGAGAGATACGCAGTATTTT. Amino acid sequence: CSARVGTSGRDTQYF.

This clonotype was found a few times. The genes are TRBV28 and TRBJ1-2, with TRBD1 matching 7 bases. The trim removed 4 bases at V and 7 bases at J, leaving 6 bases unmatched. The CDR3 totals 13 residues. CDR1 MDHEN and CDR2 SYDVKM come from the germline V gene. The CDR3 nucleotides read TGTGCCAGCAGTTCCCGACAGGGAAGTGGCTACACCTTC. This encodes CASSSRQGSGYTF.

V usage is TRBV20-1 and J usage is TRBJ1-4, with D hard to call. The V gene lost 1 base and the J gene lost 0 bases, with 9 bases spanning the gap. CDR1 is DFQATT, CDR2 SNEGSKA, per germline (reference sequence). This CDR3 comprises 15 residues. In nucleotides, the CDR3 is TGCAGTGCTAGAGTGGCGGCCACAACTAATGAAAAACTGTTTTTT. This translates into CSARVAATTNEKLFF.

This clonotype was found a few times. The chain recombines TRBV6-2 or TRBV6-3 with TRBJ2-7, with D possibly being TRBD1 (6 bases). Germline loops: CDR1 MNHEY, CDR2 SVGEGT. The CDR3 runs to 12 residues. V lost 8 bases, J lost 3 bases, and 11 bases lay in between. DNA for the CDR3: TGTGCCAGCCAGAAGGGACACTACGAGCAGTACTTC. This codes for CASQKGHYEQYF.

The chain carries TRBV11-2 and TRBJ1-2; TRBD1 might be the D (6 bases). CDR3 size: 15 residues. Germline-derived CDR1 and CDR2 are SGHAT and FQNNGV. V was trimmed by 5 bases and J by 0 bases, leaving 13 bases between them. The CDR3 bases are TGTGCCAGCAGCACCGACAGGATCCCTAACTATGGCTACACCTTC. Its protein product is CASSTDRIPNYGYTF. Looking up the rest from reference TRBV11-2 and TRBJ1-2 gives the full variable domain: EAGVAQSPRYKIIEKRQSVAFWCNPISGHATLYWYQQILGQGPKLLIQFQNNGVVDDSQLPKDRFSAERLKGVDSTLKIQPAKLEDSAVYLCASSTDRIPNYGYTFGSGTRLTVV.

Only a few counts were recorded for this clonotype. The DNA of the CDR3 is TGCAGCGTTGATCAGACAGGGCTCGAGGGCGAGCAGTACTTC. This sequence encodes CSVDQTGLEGEQYF. The rearrangement uses TRBV29-1 and TRBJ2-7; 7 bases agree with TRBD1. V was clipped by 3 bases and J by 6 bases; unmatched bases: 11. Looked up from germline, CDR1 is SQVTM and CDR2 is ANQGSEA. This CDR3 region has 14 residues.

The chain recombines TRBV5-4 with TRBJ2-1, with a weak D call TRBD2 (5 bases). V was shortened by 3 bases and J by 2 bases, with 18 bases between the two germline ends. Per the germline V gene, CDR1 is SGHNT and CDR2 is YYREEE (reference sequence). CDR3 length equals 17 residues. DNA for the CDR3: TGTGCCAGCAGCTCGGGGAAATTTAGGGTGGCCTACAATGAGCAGTTCTTC. This encodes CASSSGKFRVAYNEQFF.

The chain carries TRBV4-3 and TRBJ2-7, with TRBD1 matching over 7 bases. After removal of 1 base from V and 3 bases from J, the junction contained 6 bases not matched to a gene. The CDR3 runs 15 residues. Germline CDR1 reads LGHNA; CDR2 reads YSLEER. CDR3 region: CASSQGIQGFYEQYF. The CDR3 bases are TGCGCCAGCAGCCAAGGAATACAGGGGTTCTACGAGCAGTACTTC.

This clonotype has only a few counts. The chain uses TRBV29-1 and TRBJ2-3; D is possibly TRBD1 (6 bases). Germline assignment: CDR1 SQVTM and CDR2 ANQGSEA. Between the trimmed V and J ends, which lost 8 bases and 6 bases, there was a span of 21 bases. The CDR3 covers 14 residues. The CDR3 DNA reads as TGCAGCATTACAGGGTCCCGCTCAGGGGATACGCAGTATTTT. It codes for CSITGSRSGDTQYF.

The chain has TRBV24-1 and TRBJ2-3; D possibly corresponds to TRBD2 (5 bases). V was clipped by 4 bases and J by 3 bases, with 10 bases between them. The CDR3 has 14 residues. CDR1 and CDR2 (germline): KGHDR, SFDVKD. The CDR3 DNA reads TGTGCCACCAGTGAGCCGAGGGATACAGATACGCAGTATTTT. This codes for CATSEPRDTDTQYF.

A few counts support this clonotype. This chain connects TRBV7-2 to TRBJ2-2; 7 bases are shared with TRBD1. V was pared by 1 base and J by 7 bases, with 3 bases of the junction left unmatched. From germline, CDR1 is SGHTA and CDR2 FQGNSA. The CDR3 runs to 14 residues. Written as DNA, the CDR3 is TGTGCCAGCAGCTTAGGGCAGGGGGTCGGGGAGCTGTTTTTT. Encoded protein: CASSLGQGVGELFF.

The table lists this clonotype with a count of one. The chain has TRBV4-1 and TRBJ2-7, with TRBD2 as a possible D gene (6 bases). The CDR3 spans 16 residues. Germline V gene data show CDR1 as MGHRA and CDR2 as YSYEKL. V was pared by 1 base and J by 6 bases, with 19 bases between. CDR3 bases: TGCGCCAGCAGCCAAGGAGCCGGGAGTACTTATCGCGAGCAGTACTTC. This encodes CASSQGAGSTYREQYF.

The chain carries TRBV19 and TRBJ2-1, with D maybe TRBD2 (5 bases). Germline-derived CDR1 and CDR2 are LNHDA and SQIVND (reference sequence). This CDR3 has 15 amino acids. The ends were cut back, 1 base at V and 3 bases at J, with 10 bases in the middle. This chain's CDR3 is CASSIARGHYNEQFF. CDR3 DNA sequence: TGTGCCAGTAGTATAGCGAGAGGGCACTACAATGAGCAGTTCTTC.

The sample holds a few counts of this clonotype. The gene calls are TRBV28 and TRBJ2-5; weak D call: TRBD2 (7 bases). The V gene lost 2 bases and the J gene lost 0 bases, with 13 bases spanning the gap. The germline V gene encodes CDR1 MDHEN and CDR2 SYDVKM. The CDR3 extends over 16 amino acids. The CDR3 protein is CASSLRGGGHQETQYF. CDR3 nucleotides: TGTGCCAGCAGTTTAAGGGGGGGAGGGCACCAAGAGACCCAGTACTTC.

The rearrangement joins TRBV20-1 to TRBJ1-1, with a tentative D call TRBD1 (5 bases). This CDR3 comprises 16 residues. The germline gives CDR1 DFQATT, CDR2 SNEGSKA (reference sequence). V was shortened by 6 bases and J by 1 base, with 21 bases between the two germline ends. DNA of the CDR3: TGCAGTGCCAGACGGGGGGAGGTGGGGTCGAACACTGAAGCTTTCTTT. This gives the protein CSARRGEVGSNTEAFF.

The chain employs TRBV5-6 and TRBJ1-1, with TRBD1 identical over 8 bases. The V segment lost 1 base and the J segment 0 bases; nucleotides outside the gene matches: 8. Germline assignment: CDR1 SGHDT and CDR2 YYEEEE. The CDR3 extends over 17 amino acids. CDR3 in amino acids: CASSLRVGQGVNTEAFF. The CDR3 coding sequence is TGTGCCAGCAGCTTGAGGGTCGGACAGGGCGTGAACACTGAAGCTTTCTTT.

This clonotype was seen at least ten times. The chain carries TRBV7-9 and TRBJ2-3; D is perhaps TRBD1 (5 bases). Trimming shortened V by 3 bases and J by 4 bases, and 8 bases separated the two germline ends. Germline values: CDR1 SEHNR, CDR2 FQNEAQ (reference sequence). CDR3 length: 13 amino acids. The CDR3 here is CASSFQGPDTQYF. The CDR3 nucleotides are TGTGCCAGCAGCTTTCAGGGCCCAGATACGCAGTATTTT.

The chain couples TRBV12-3 or TRBV12-4 to TRBJ1-5; D unclear. Deletions cut 3 bases from V and 5 bases from J, with 14 bases between. The CDR3 contains 15 residues. The CDR3 DNA reads TGTGCCAGCAGTTTTGAGACATCCAGCCATCAGCCCCAGCATTTT. Its protein product is CASSFETSSHQPQHF.

The chain has TRBV12-3 or TRBV12-4 and TRBJ2-1; TRBD2 is a possible D gene (6 bases). The V end lost 6 bases, the J end lost 6 bases, and 12 bases lay between the germline ends. This CDR3 contains 13 residues. CDR3 in amino acids: CASSTMEGNEQFF. Here the CDR3 DNA reads TGTGCCAGCAGCACCATGGAGGGCAATGAGCAGTTCTTC.

The CDR3 region is CSARKGAHEQYF. The CDR3 region has the DNA TGCAGTGCTAGAAAGGGGGCCCACGAGCAGTACTTC. The chain employs TRBV20-1 and TRBJ2-7, with 7 bases aligning to TRBD1. Trimming cost V 2 bases and J 5 bases; bases outside gene matches: 3. The germline V gene has CDR1 DFQATT and CDR2 SNEGSKA (reference sequence). The CDR3 spans 12 residues.

The chain is built from TRBV3-1 and TRBJ2-1, with D possibly being TRBD1 (5 bases). This CDR3 comprises 16 residues. Germline CDR1 LGHDT, CDR2 YNNKEL (reference sequence). With 1 base removed from V and 4 bases from J, the gap between germline ends came to 14 bases. The CDR3 protein is CASSQGGPGLYNEQFF. CDR3 sequence (DNA): TGTGCCAGCAGCCAAGGTGGTCCAGGGTTGTACAATGAGCAGTTCTTC.

The chain carries TRBV12-3 or TRBV12-4 and TRBJ2-7, with 8 bases matching TRBD2. The CDR3 loop spans 14 amino acids. Trimming cost V 6 bases and J 0 bases; bases outside gene matches: 4. CDR3 nucleotides: TGTGCCAGCAGACCGGGACTAGGCTCCTACGAGCAGTACTTC. Translation gives CASRPGLGSYEQYF.

The CDR3 here is CSASPGNTEAFF. Here the CDR3 DNA reads TGCAGTGCTAGTCCAGGGAACACTGAAGCTTTCTTT. The chain combines TRBV20-1 with TRBJ1-1; the D is unclear. This CDR3 has 12 amino acids. From germline, CDR1 is DFQATT and CDR2 SNEGSKA (reference sequence). Trimming stripped 3 bases from V and 1 base from J, with 6 bases between.

This clonotype has more than one count but fewer than ten. The V call is TRBV12-3 or TRBV12-4, the J call TRBJ2-5, with 12 nucleotides matching TRBD1. Losses at the gene ends were 5 bases for V and 5 bases for J; bases not matched to a gene: 3. This CDR3 spans 14 amino acids. The CDR3 loop reads CASSMGQGAETQYF. The CDR3 nucleotides are TGTGCCAGCAGTATGGGACAGGGGGCGGAGACCCAGTACTTC.

This clonotype was recorded at least ten times. This chain links TRBV7-6 with TRBJ1-6, with 8 bases fitting TRBD1. V gave up 2 bases and J gave up 9 bases; unmatched junction bases: 15. This CDR3 has 18 amino acids. CDR1 SGHVS and CDR2 FNYEAQ come from the germline V gene. The chain's CDR3 is CASSLIPGTGEGGSPLHF. The CDR3, as DNA: TGTGCCAGCAGCTTAATCCCTGGGACAGGCGAAGGGGGTTCACCCCTCCACTTT.

This clonotype was observed a handful of times. This chain joins TRBV29-1 and TRBJ2-1; no firm D call. Germline values: CDR1 SQVTM, CDR2 ANQGSEA. This CDR3 comprises 13 residues. The ends were cut back, 5 bases at V and 7 bases at J, with 15 bases in the middle. CDR3 protein: CSVPTQAVNEQFF. DNA of the CDR3: TGCAGCGTTCCGACCCAGGCGGTGAATGAGCAGTTCTTC.